The clone carrying this T cell receptor (beta chain) was seen more than once but under ten times. No antigen is known for it. The data were obtained in a study of glioma-infiltrating T cells. Study-wide background: Sequencing aimed for about 4- to 10-fold coverage of about 940,000 peripheral T cells. Whole-study results and caveats: A blood CDR3 motif signature was depleted in highly divergent patients.

The iRepertoire nested amplicon-rescue multiplex PCR amplified TCR alpha and beta CDR3s from RNA. TCRdb recomputed calls from the multiplex PCR reads with MiXCR, one row per CDR3 protein. The sample yields 400,000 or so distinct CDR3 sequences, approximately 42% seen once. The origin of this receptor is a human donor with low-grade glioma or glioblastoma, undergoing nonglioma brain surgery, or in good health (not recorded which). Sequencing was performed on glioma tissue, nonneoplastic brain tissue, or PBMCs (not recorded which).

CDR3 sequence (DNA): TGCAGTGCACCTCTAGCGGGGGTACGAAACAATGAGCAGTTCTTC. This encodes CSAPLAGVRNNEQFF. The gene calls are TRBV20-1 and TRBJ2-1, with 10 nucleotides matching TRBD2. V shed 6 bases, J shed 5 bases, and the junction held 10 bases outside the gene matches. Per germline, CDR1 DFQATT and CDR2 SNEGSKA (reference sequence). The CDR3 has 15 amino acids.